The 9 T cell receptor beta chains reported below all come from one sample, sequenced in a study of control samples from healthy donors and cancer patients. TCRdb's table, derived via immunoSEQ multiplex PCR, lists solely in-frame clones and lacks some. The table includes roughly 400,000 clones, around 90% detected once. Sequencing was carried out using PBMCs. These receptor sequences come from a man aged 40-49 years with head and neck cancer.

The rearrangement uses TRBV28 and TRBJ2-3; no reliable D call. CDR3 size: 15 residues. V dropped 3 bases and J dropped 2 bases, with 12 bases sitting between them. The V gene's germline CDR1 is MDHEN and CDR2 SYDVKM. The CDR3 spells CASSFVGINTDTQYF. CDR3 DNA sequence: TGTGCCAGCAGTTTTGTAGGGATTAACACAGATACGCAGTATTTT. The full variable domain, rest sourced from reference TRBV28 and TRBJ2-3, is DVKVTQSSRYLVKRTGEKVFLECVQDMDHENMFWYRQDPGLGLRLIYFSYDVKMKEKGDIPEGYSVSREKKERFSLILESASTNQTSMYLCASSFVGINTDTQYFGPGTRLTVL.

V gene TRBV12-3 or TRBV12-4 combines with J gene TRBJ1-4; 9 bases align to TRBD1. The junction had 5 bases not matched to a gene; V was cut back by 5 bases and J by 13 bases. The CDR3 runs to 12 residues. The CDR3 sequence is CASSQGQGRLFF. The CDR3 region has the DNA TGTGCCAGCAGTCAGGGACAGGGAAGACTGTTTTTT.

The chain links TRBV18 to TRBJ1-5; D perhaps matches TRBD1 (6 bases). V was trimmed by 0 bases and J by 0 bases, leaving 9 bases between them. Looked up from germline, CDR1 is KGHSH and CDR2 is LQKENI. This CDR3 comprises 16 residues. This chain's CDR3 is CASSPPGTNSNQPQHF. Written as DNA, the CDR3 is TGTGCCAGCTCACCACCCGGGACAAATAGCAATCAGCCCCAGCATTTT.

The rearrangement links TRBV2 to TRBJ1-2, with 12 positions matching TRBD1. The CDR3 is 15 residues long. Germline CDR1 is SNHLY and CDR2 is FYNNEI. Trimming at V came to 5 bases and at J to 7 bases, leaving 8 bases not matched to a gene. CDR3 loop: CASSSGTGGIRGYTF. CDR3 nucleotide sequence: TGTGCCAGCAGTTCCGGGACAGGGGGCATTCGTGGCTACACCTTC.

The chain links TRBV7-9 to TRBJ2-7; D possibly uses TRBD1 or TRBD2 (5 bases each). Per the germline V gene, CDR1 is SEHNR and CDR2 is FQNEAQ (reference sequence). Trimming cost V 7 bases and J 3 bases, with 16 bases left between them. This CDR3 spans 14 amino acids. The CDR3 nucleotides read TGTGCCAGCACCCTCGGGGCCGGGGACTACGAGCAGTACTTC. Its translation: CASTLGAGDYEQYF.

This CDR3 reads CASSFLARTGIFTGELFF. The DNA for the CDR3 is TGTGCCAGCAGTTTTCTGGCGCGGACAGGGATTTTTACCGGGGAGCTGTTTTTT. This chain connects TRBV27 to TRBJ2-2, with 8 bases identical to TRBD1. This CDR3 is built from 18 residues. From germline, CDR1 is MNHEY and CDR2 SMNVEV (reference sequence). Germline trimming cut 3 bases from V and 5 bases from J; bases unmatched to any gene: 14.

J is TRBJ2-7 and V is TRBV19, with a tentative D call TRBD1 (5 bases). The CDR3 sequence is 17 residues long. V shed 2 bases and J shed 2 bases, with 19 bases lying between them. Germline CDR1 reads LNHDA; CDR2 reads SQIVND (reference sequence). The CDR3 protein is CASSINVRVEFPYEQYF. The CDR3 nucleotides read TGTGCCAGTAGTATAAACGTCAGGGTGGAATTCCCCTACGAGCAGTACTTC.

The V gene is TRBV7-3, the J gene TRBJ2-1; the match to TRBD2 covers 10 bases. Germline-derived CDR1 and CDR2 are SGHTA and FQGTGA. Unmatched junction bases numbered 3, after V lost 3 bases and J lost 1 base. This CDR3 has 16 amino acids. CDR3: CASSFSSGSSYNEQFF. DNA of the CDR3: TGTGCCAGCAGCTTCTCTAGCGGGAGTTCCTACAATGAGCAGTTCTTC.

In this sample, this clone turned up once. V gene TRBV5-1 combines with J gene TRBJ1-4, with no clear D. The CDR3 has 13 amino acids. The germline V and J ends were trimmed by 3 bases and 8 bases, with 11 bases remaining between them. In germline, CDR1 is SGHRS, CDR2 YFSETQ. The CDR3 nucleotides read TGCGCCAGCAGCTGGGGAGCAGAGGAAAAACTGTTTTTT. Residues: CASSWGAEEKLFF.